This T cell receptor beta chain was recorded in a study of cytotoxic CD8 clonotypes in ibrutinib-treated CLL. Study context: Patients gave response samples after a median 12 months of treatment, range 6 to 36.

Some clones are missing from TCRdb's copy, which holds only in-frame ones; the method was immunoSEQ multiplex PCR. Of about 200,000 clones in the sample, roughly 79% were seen once. Germline-derived CDR1 and CDR2 are SGHRS and YFSETQ. Trimming removed 1 base at V and 5 bases at J, with 3 bases between. The CDR3 runs to 11 residues. About this clone itself: Other DNA sequences within the sample encode an identical CDR3.

The origin of this receptor is a human donor with chronic lymphocytic leukemia. The sample consisted of PBMCs, taken after 12 months of ibrutinib treatment. J is TRBJ2-5 and V is TRBV5-1; D is uncertain. The CDR3: CASSLQETQYF. The CDR3 DNA sequence: TGCGCCAGCAGCTTGCAGGAGACCCAGTACTTC. The variable domain in full, completed from reference TRBV5-1 and TRBJ2-5, reads KAGVTQTPRYLIKTRGQQVTLSCSPISGHRSVSWYQQTPGQGLQFLFEYFSETQRNKGNFPGRFSGRQFSNSRSEMNVSTLELGDSALYLCASSLQETQYFGPGTRLLVL.